One and the same sample provided the 21 T cell receptor beta chains below, sequenced in a study of T-cell reconstitution after alpha-beta-depleted transplantation in children (dated by TCRdb to 2016 to 2017). The treatment or condition label of this sample denotes: allogeneic hematopoietic cell transplantation with graft depleted of TCRalphabeta T cells and CD19 B cells. Library generation was performed with PCR. The data were produced on an Illumina HiSeq 2500. To normalize quantification of the TCRbeta repertoire, the TCR libraries were built with molecular barcoding that relied on unique molecular identifiers. TCRdb reran the public reads through fastp at Q25 and MiXCR, keeping productive beta chains. CDR3 protein sequences are deduplicated, and each keeps its most common genes and DNA. A total of approximately 500,000 distinct CDR3 sequences appear in this sample, 25% to 30% of them only once. The ten largest clonotypes hold about a third of the sample.

This material consisted of PBMCs, taken before TCRalphabeta/CD19-depleted stem cell transplant. These receptors were taken from a boy younger than two with Wiskott-Aldrich syndrome, due to receive a stem cell transplant.

As concerns this clonotype: The junction and the germline gene differ at one end; a read error may be behind it. This chain uses TRBV20-1 with TRBJ2-2, with a possible D match to TRBD1 (6 bases). The CDR3 covers 13 residues. Germline V CDR1 and CDR2: DFQATT, SNEGSKA (reference sequence). In DNA, the CDR3 is TGCTGTGCTAGTCGGCAGGGGCACGGGGAGCTGTTTTTT. Translating it yields CCASRQGHGELFF.

V gene TRBV10-3 combines with J gene TRBJ2-1; 9 positions match TRBD1. There are 14 residues in the CDR3. Trimming took 4 bases from V and 3 from J; bases not matched to a gene: 1. The germline V gene encodes CDR1 ENHRY and CDR2 SYGVKD. This CDR3 reads CAISGGQGYNEQFF. CDR3 bases: TGTGCCATCAGTGGGGGACAGGGCTACAATGAGCAGTTCTTC.

This clonotype appeared once. The chain is built from TRBV20-1 and TRBJ2-1; 10 bases are shared with TRBD2. The CDR3 length is 20 residues. V lost 3 bases and J lost 0; bases outside the gene matches: 17. CDR1 and CDR2 from the germline V gene are DFQATT and SNEGSKA (reference sequence). The chain's CDR3 is CSASGGFSGRIPSSYNEQFF. The CDR3 coding sequence is TGCAGTGCTAGTGGTGGGTTTAGCGGGAGGATACCTAGCTCCTACAATGAGCAGTTCTTC.

This clonotype was seen more than once but under ten times. The J gene is TRBJ2-1, the V gene TRBV7-8; D call uncertain. The CDR3 is 14 residues long. Trimming shortened V by 5 bases and J by 3 bases, and 11 bases separated the two germline ends. Germline CDR1 reads SGHVS; CDR2 reads FQNEAQ. The CDR3 sequence is CASSGLALYNEQFF. DNA of the CDR3: TGTGCCAGCAGCGGTCTGGCCCTCTACAATGAGCAGTTCTTC.

The chain recombines TRBV5-1 with TRBJ2-2; the match to TRBD2 covers 11 bases. After removal of 3 bases from V and 4 bases from J, the junction contained 2 bases not matched to a gene. Germline V gene lookup returns CDR1 SGHRS and CDR2 YFSETQ. This CDR3 region has 15 residues. The CDR3 is CASSWLAGGTGELFF. The CDR3 nucleotides read TGCGCCAGCAGCTGGCTAGCGGGAGGCACCGGGGAGCTGTTTTTT.

This chain links TRBV4-1 with TRBJ2-5; no clear D gene. The germline V gene encodes CDR1 MGHRA and CDR2 YSYEKL. The CDR3 spans 15 residues. Trimming shortened V by 4 bases and J by 2 bases, and 14 bases separated the two germline ends. Here the CDR3 reads CASSPQERKQETQYF. CDR3 DNA sequence: TGCGCCAGCAGCCCCCAGGAAAGGAAACAAGAGACCCAGTACTTC.

This clonotype was found a few times. The rearrangement links TRBV5-5 to TRBJ2-3; 12 bases fit TRBD2. Germline CDR1 SGHKS, CDR2 YYEKEE (reference sequence). This CDR3 region has 18 residues. After removal of 0 bases from V and 5 bases from J, the junction contained 10 bases not matched to a gene. The CDR3 here is CASSLVIILAGGIDTQYF. CDR3 sequence (DNA): TGTGCCAGCAGCTTGGTTATCATCCTAGCGGGAGGGATAGATACGCAGTATTTT.

The chain has TRBV3-1 and TRBJ2-1; no firm D call. With 4 bases removed from V and 8 bases from J, the gap between germline ends came to 9 bases. Looked up from germline, CDR1 is LGHDT and CDR2 is YNNKEL (reference sequence). The CDR3 has 12 amino acids. In nucleotides, the CDR3 is TGTGCCAGCAGCCCCGTGTCCCATGAGCAGTTCTTC. Residues: CASSPVSHEQFF.

The genes are TRBV7-2 and TRBJ1-5; 7 bases agree with TRBD1. V trimming: 2 bases; J trimming: 5 bases; junction bases outside the gene matches: 6. The CDR3 length is 15 residues. CDR1 and CDR2 from the germline V gene are SGHTA and FQGNSA. The CDR3 bases are TGTGCCAGCAGCTTAACGAGACAGGGCTATCAGCCCCAGCATTTT. Translated: CASSLTRQGYQPQHF.

The chain links TRBV3-1 to TRBJ1-1; D is unresolved. Per the germline V gene, CDR1 is LGHDT and CDR2 is YNNKEL (reference sequence). CDR3 length: 14 amino acids. Trimming left V 4 bases short and J 1 base short, with 10 bases between. The CDR3 loop reads CASSPDMENTEAFF. The CDR3 DNA follows: TGTGCCAGCAGCCCCGACATGGAGAACACTGAAGCTTTCTTT. Full variable domain (outside the CDR3, taken from reference TRBV3-1 and TRBJ1-1): DTAVSQTPKYLVTQMGNDKSIKCEQNLGHDTMYWYKQDSKKFLKIMFSYNNKELIINETVPNRFSPKSPDKAHLNLHINSLELGDSAVYFCASSPDMENTEAFFGQGTRLTVV.

The rearrangement uses TRBV5-1 and TRBJ2-7; 7 bases agree with TRBD1. The V and J ends lost 4 bases and 4 bases, in that order; junction bases with no gene match: 14. The length of the CDR3 is 16 residues. The V gene's germline CDR1 is SGHRS and CDR2 YFSETQ. The CDR3 DNA sequence: TGCGCCAGCAGCGACTCCTTACAGGGGAGTCGATACGAGCAGTACTTC. It specifies CASSDSLQGSRYEQYF. The full variable domain, rest sourced from reference TRBV5-1 and TRBJ2-7, is KAGVTQTPRYLIKTRGQQVTLSCSPISGHRSVSWYQQTPGQGLQFLFEYFSETQRNKGNFPGRFSGRQFSNSRSEMNVSTLELGDSALYLCASSDSLQGSRYEQYFGPGTRLTVT.

V gene TRBV7-8 combines with J gene TRBJ2-1; 12 nucleotides match TRBD2. Per germline, CDR1 SGHVS and CDR2 FQNEAQ. The length of the CDR3 is 19 residues. The junction had 12 bases not matched to a gene; V was cut back by 5 bases and J by 1 base. CDR3 loop: CASSPGLAGGSVSYNEQFF. The DNA of the CDR3 is TGTGCCAGCAGCCCTGGGCTAGCGGGAGGGTCGGTTTCCTACAATGAGCAGTTCTTC.

This chain joins TRBV6-5 and TRBJ2-6; tentatively, D is TRBD1 or TRBD2 (6 bases each). The CDR3 extends over 18 amino acids. Germline V lookup: CDR1 MNHEY, CDR2 SVGAGI. Trimming pared 6 bases from V and 3 bases from J, leaving 21 bases between. The CDR3: CASSYERRGVFGANVLTF. In DNA form, the CDR3 reads TGTGCCAGCAGCTACGAGAGAAGGGGGGTCTTTGGGGCCAACGTCCTGACTTTC.

This clonotype was counted a few times. The chain joins TRBV6-1 to TRBJ2-5; D unresolved. Germline-derived CDR1 and CDR2 are MNHNS and SASEGT. The CDR3 sequence is 15 residues long. V lost 1 base to trimming and J lost 2 bases, with 11 bases between them. In DNA form, the CDR3 reads TGTGCCAGCAGTGAAGAGGTCAGCCCGCAAGAGACCCAGTACTTC. It yields the protein CASSEEVSPQETQYF.

V gene TRBV6-5 combines with J gene TRBJ2-1; TRBD2 matches 8 bases. The CDR3 consists of 16 residues. The J segment lost 5 bases and the V segment lost 2 bases, leaving 8 bases of the junction unmatched. The germline V gene has CDR1 MNHEY and CDR2 SVGAGI. CDR3 loop: CASSYQGLAVHNEQFF. In nucleotides, the CDR3 is TGTGCCAGCAGTTACCAAGGACTAGCCGTCCACAATGAGCAGTTCTTC.

V usage is TRBV10-3 and J usage is TRBJ2-5; TRBD2 might be the D (5 bases). Per the germline V gene, CDR1 is ENHRY and CDR2 is SYGVKD. Trimming took off 7 bases at V and 1 base at J, with 10 bases between the two ends. The CDR3 sequence is 13 residues long. The CDR3 reads CAIKRSSQETQYF. As DNA, the CDR3 is TGTGCCATCAAGCGGAGCAGCCAAGAGACCCAGTACTTC.

This clonotype has a handful of counts. The genes are TRBV6-4 and TRBJ2-2; 9 positions match TRBD2. The CDR3 has 19 residues. Germline trimming cut 5 bases from V and 1 base from J; bases unmatched to any gene: 14. CDR1 and CDR2 (germline): MRHNA, SNTAGT. In DNA, the CDR3 is TGTGCCAGCAGTAACCTCCTGCGGCTAGCGGGGCAGAACACCGGGGAGCTGTTTTTT. Amino acid sequence: CASSNLLRLAGQNTGELFF.

This clonotype was seen a handful of times. The genes are TRBV5-1 and TRBJ2-7, with D perhaps TRBD1 (6 bases). This CDR3 comprises 16 residues. V was trimmed by 1 base and J by 3 bases, leaving 17 bases between them. Germline lookup yields CDR1 SGHRS and CDR2 YFSETQ. CDR3 DNA: TGCGCCAGCAGCTTGAGCACCAGGGGAAAAGGCTACGAGCAGTACTTC. This sequence encodes CASSLSTRGKGYEQYF.

The rearrangement links TRBV5-1 to TRBJ2-7; D call uncertain. Per the germline V gene, CDR1 is SGHRS and CDR2 is YFSETQ. Trimming stripped 3 bases from V and 2 bases from J, with 9 bases between. The CDR3 is 13 amino acids. The CDR3 coding sequence is TGCGCCAGCAGCTCGAAACCCCCCTACGAGCAGTACTTC. It specifies CASSSKPPYEQYF.

In its sample, this clonotype was seen a few times. This chain links TRBV6-1 with TRBJ1-1; D unresolved. CDR3 size: 13 residues. Looked up from germline, CDR1 is MNHNS and CDR2 is SASEGT. With 6 bases removed from V and 4 bases from J, the gap between germline ends came to 12 bases. The CDR3 is CASSRTPVTEAFF. In DNA form, the CDR3 reads TGTGCCAGCAGCCGCACCCCCGTCACTGAAGCTTTCTTT.

The chain employs TRBV5-4 and TRBJ2-6; D perhaps matches TRBD1 (6 bases). In germline, CDR1 is SGHNT, CDR2 YYREEE (reference sequence). V was pared by 2 bases and J by 3 bases, with 9 bases between. The CDR3 has 15 residues. The CDR3 loop reads CASSLWGRGANVLTF. CDR3 coding DNA: TGTGCCAGCAGCTTATGGGGGCGTGGGGCCAACGTCCTGACTTTC.